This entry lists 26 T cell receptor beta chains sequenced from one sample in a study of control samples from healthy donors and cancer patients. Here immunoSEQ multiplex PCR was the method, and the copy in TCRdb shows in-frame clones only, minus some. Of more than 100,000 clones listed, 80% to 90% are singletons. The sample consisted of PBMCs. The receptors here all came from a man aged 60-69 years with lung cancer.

The CDR3 loop reads CASSPREGGYEQYF. DNA of the CDR3: TGTGCCAGCAGCCCCAGAGAAGGGGGGTACGAGCAGTACTTC. The rearrangement links TRBV5-5 to TRBJ2-7; possibly TRBD1 or TRBD2 for D (6 bases each). Trimming left V 4 bases short and J 4 bases short, with 15 bases between. Per germline, CDR1 SGHKS and CDR2 YYEKEE (reference sequence). This CDR3 comprises 14 residues.

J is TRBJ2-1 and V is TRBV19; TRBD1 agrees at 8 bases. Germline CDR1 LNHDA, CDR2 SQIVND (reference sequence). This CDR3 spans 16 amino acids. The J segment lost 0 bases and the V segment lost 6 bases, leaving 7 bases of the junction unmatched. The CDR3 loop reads CASSRDRLSSYNEQFF. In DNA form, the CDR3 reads TGTGCCAGTAGCAGGGACAGGCTGAGCTCCTACAATGAGCAGTTCTTC.

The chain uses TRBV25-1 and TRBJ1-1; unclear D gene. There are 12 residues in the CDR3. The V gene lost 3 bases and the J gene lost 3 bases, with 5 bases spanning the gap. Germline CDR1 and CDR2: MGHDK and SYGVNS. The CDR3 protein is CASSDLYTEAFF. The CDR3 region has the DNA TGTGCCAGCAGTGACTTGTACACTGAAGCTTTCTTT.

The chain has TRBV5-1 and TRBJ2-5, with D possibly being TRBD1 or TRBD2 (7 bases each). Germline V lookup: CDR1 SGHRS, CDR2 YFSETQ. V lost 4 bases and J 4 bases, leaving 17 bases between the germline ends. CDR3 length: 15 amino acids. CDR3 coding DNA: TGCGCCAGCAGCCCGACAGGGAGGGTTCTAGAGACCCAGTACTTC. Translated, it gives CASSPTGRVLETQYF.

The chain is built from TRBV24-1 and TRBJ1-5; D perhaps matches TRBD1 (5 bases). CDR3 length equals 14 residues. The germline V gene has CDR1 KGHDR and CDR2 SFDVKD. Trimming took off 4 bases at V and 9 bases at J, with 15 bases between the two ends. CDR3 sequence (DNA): TGTGCCACCAGTGAGACCGGTGGGACGAGGCCCCAGCATTTT. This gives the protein CATSETGGTRPQHF.

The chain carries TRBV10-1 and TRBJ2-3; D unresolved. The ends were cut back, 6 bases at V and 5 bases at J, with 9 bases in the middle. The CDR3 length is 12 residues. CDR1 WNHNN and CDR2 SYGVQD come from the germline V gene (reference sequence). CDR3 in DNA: TGCGCCAGCAGCATAATGGGAGATACGCAGTATTTT. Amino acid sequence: CASSIMGDTQYF.

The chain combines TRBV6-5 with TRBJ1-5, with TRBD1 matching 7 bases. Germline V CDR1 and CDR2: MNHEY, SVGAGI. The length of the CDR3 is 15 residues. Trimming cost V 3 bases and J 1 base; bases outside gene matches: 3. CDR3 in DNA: TGTGCCAGCAGTTATCGACAGGGAAGCAATCAGCCCCAGCATTTT. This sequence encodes CASSYRQGSNQPQHF.

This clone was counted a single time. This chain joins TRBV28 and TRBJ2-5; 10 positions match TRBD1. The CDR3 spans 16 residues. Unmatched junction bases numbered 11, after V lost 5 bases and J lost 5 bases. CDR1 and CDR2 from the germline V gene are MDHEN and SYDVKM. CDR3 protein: CASSEGTGANSETQYF. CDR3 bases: TGTGCCAGCAGTGAGGGGACAGGGGCTAACTCGGAGACCCAGTACTTC. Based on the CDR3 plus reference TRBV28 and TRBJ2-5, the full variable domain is DVKVTQSSRYLVKRTGEKVFLECVQDMDHENMFWYRQDPGLGLRLIYFSYDVKMKEKGDIPEGYSVSREKKERFSLILESASTNQTSMYLCASSEGTGANSETQYFGPGTRLLVL.

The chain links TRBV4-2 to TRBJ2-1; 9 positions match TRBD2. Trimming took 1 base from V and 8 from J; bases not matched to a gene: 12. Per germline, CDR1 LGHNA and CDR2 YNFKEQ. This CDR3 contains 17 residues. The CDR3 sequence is CASSQVPAGGLSYEQFF. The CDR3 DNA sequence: TGTGCCAGCAGCCAAGTCCCTGCGGGGGGGCTCTCCTATGAGCAGTTCTTC.

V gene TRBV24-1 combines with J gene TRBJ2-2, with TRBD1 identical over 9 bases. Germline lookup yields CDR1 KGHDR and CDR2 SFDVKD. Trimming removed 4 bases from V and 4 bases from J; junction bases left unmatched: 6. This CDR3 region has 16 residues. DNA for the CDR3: TGTGCCACCAGTGACTCCCGGACAGGGGCCACCGGGGAGCTGTTTTTT. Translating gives CATSDSRTGATGELFF.

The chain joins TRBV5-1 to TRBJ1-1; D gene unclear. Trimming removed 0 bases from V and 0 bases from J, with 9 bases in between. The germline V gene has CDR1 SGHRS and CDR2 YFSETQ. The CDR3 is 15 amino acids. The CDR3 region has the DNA TGCGCCAGCAGCTTGGGGAACAGCATGAACACTGAAGCTTTCTTT. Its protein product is CASSLGNSMNTEAFF.

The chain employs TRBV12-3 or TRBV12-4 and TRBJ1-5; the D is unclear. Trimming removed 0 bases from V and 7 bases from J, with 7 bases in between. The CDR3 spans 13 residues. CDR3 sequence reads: CASSLASYQPQHF. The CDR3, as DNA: TGTGCCAGCAGTTTAGCGAGCTACCAGCCCCAGCATTTT.

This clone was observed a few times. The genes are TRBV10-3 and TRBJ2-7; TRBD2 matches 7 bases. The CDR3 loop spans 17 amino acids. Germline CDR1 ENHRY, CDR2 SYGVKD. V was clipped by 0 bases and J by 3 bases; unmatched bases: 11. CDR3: CAISESTGREGIYEQYV. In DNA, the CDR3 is TGTGCCATCAGTGAGTCGACGGGGAGGGAGGGAATCTACGAGCAGTACGTC.

CDR3 protein: CASSLVREVVHEQYF. The CDR3 DNA reads as TGTGCCAGCAGCTTAGTCCGGGAGGTCGTCCACGAGCAGTACTTC. The rearrangement joins TRBV11-2 to TRBJ2-7; 7 bases map to TRBD2. The CDR3 has 15 residues. In germline, CDR1 is SGHAT, CDR2 FQNNGV. The V segment lost 1 base and the J segment 5 bases; nucleotides outside the gene matches: 8.

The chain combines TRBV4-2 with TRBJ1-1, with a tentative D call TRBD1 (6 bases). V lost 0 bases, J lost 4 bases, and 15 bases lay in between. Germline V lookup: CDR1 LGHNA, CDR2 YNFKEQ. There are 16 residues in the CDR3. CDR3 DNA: TGTGCCAGCAGCCAAGATAGGGGGGTCGGGGGCACTGAAGCTTTCTTT. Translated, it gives CASSQDRGVGGTEAFF.

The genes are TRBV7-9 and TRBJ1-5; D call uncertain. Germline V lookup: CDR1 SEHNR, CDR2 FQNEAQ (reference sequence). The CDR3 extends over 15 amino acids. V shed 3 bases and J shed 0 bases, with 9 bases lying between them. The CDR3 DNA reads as TGTGCCAGCAGCTTTGGTGAGAGTAGCAATCAGCCCCAGCATTTT. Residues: CASSFGESSNQPQHF.

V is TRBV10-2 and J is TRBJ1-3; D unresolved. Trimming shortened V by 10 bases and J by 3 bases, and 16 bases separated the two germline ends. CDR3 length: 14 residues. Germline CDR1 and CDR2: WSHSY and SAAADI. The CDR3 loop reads CATLDPGGGNTIYF. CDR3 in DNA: TGCGCCACTTTGGACCCTGGCGGTGGAAACACCATATATTTT.

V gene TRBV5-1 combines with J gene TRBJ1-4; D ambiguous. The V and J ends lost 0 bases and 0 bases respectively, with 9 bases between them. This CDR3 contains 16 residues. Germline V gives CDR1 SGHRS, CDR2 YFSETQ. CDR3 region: CASSLASLATNEKLFF. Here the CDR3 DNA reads TGCGCCAGCAGCTTGGCCAGTCTTGCAACTAATGAAAAACTGTTTTTT. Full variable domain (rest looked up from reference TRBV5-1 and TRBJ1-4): KAGVTQTPRYLIKTRGQQVTLSCSPISGHRSVSWYQQTPGQGLQFLFEYFSETQRNKGNFPGRFSGRQFSNSRSEMNVSTLELGDSALYLCASSLASLATNEKLFFGSGTQLSVL.

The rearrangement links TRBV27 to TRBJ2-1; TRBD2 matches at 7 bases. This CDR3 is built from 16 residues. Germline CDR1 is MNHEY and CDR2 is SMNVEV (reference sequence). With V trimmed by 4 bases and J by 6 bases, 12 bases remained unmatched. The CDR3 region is CASSWLGGEGSNEQFF. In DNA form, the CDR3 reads TGTGCCAGCAGTTGGCTGGGCGGGGAGGGGAGCAATGAGCAGTTCTTC.

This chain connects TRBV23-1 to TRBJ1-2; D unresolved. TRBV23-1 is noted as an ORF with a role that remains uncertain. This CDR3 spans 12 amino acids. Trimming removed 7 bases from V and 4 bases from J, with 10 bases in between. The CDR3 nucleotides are TGCGCCAGCATCGGACGGTTCTATGGCTACACCTTC. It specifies CASIGRFYGYTF.

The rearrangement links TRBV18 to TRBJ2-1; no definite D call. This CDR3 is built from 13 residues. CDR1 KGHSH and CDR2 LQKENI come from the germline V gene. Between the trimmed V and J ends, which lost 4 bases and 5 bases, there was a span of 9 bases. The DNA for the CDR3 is TGTGCCAGCTCACTCCAGATCAACAATGAGCAGTTCTTC. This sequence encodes CASSLQINNEQFF. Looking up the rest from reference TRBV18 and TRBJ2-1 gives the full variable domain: NAGVMQNPRHLVRRRGQEARLRCSPMKGHSHVYWYRQLPEEGLKFMVYLQKENIIDESGMPKERFSAEFPKEGPSILRIQQVVRGDSAAYFCASSLQINNEQFFGPGTRLTVL.

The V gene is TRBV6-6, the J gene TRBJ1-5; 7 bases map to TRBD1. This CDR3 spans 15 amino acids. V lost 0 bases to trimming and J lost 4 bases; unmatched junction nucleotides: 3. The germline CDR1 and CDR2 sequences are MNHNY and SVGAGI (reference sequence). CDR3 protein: CASSYSGGSNQPQHF. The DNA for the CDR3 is TGTGCCAGCAGTTACTCAGGGGGCAGTAATCAGCCCCAGCATTTT.

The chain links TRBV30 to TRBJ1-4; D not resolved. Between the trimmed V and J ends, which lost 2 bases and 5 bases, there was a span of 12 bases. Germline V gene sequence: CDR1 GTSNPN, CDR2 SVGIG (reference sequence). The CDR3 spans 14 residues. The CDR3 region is CAWSSGLSNEKLFF. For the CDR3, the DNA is TGTGCCTGGAGTTCCGGATTGTCAAATGAAAAACTGTTTTTT. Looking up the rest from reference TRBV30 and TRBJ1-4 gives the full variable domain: SQTIHQWPATLVQPVGSPLSLECTVEGTSNPNLYWYRQAAGRGLQLLFYSVGIGQISSEVPQNLSASRPQDRQFILSSKKLLLSDSGFYLCAWSSGLSNEKLFFGSGTQLSVL.

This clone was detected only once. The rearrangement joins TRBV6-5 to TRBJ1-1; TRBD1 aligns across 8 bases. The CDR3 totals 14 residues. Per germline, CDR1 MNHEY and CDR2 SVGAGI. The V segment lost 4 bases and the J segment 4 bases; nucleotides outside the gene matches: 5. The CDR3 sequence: CASSLAGGGTEAFF. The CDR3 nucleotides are TGTGCCAGCAGTTTAGCAGGGGGCGGCACTGAAGCTTTCTTT.

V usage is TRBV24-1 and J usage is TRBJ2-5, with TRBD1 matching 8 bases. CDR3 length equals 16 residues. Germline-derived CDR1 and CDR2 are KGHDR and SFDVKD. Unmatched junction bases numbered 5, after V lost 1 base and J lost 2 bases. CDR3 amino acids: CATSDFPRTGQETQYF. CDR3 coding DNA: TGTGCCACCAGTGATTTTCCTCGGACAGGGCAAGAGACCCAGTACTTC.

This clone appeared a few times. The CDR3 bases are TGTGCCAGCAGCTTGGACGCTTGGTGGACAGGGAGAACTGGGGCCAACGTCCTGACTTTC. Amino acids: CASSLDAWWTGRTGANVLTF. The rearrangement joins TRBV5-4 to TRBJ2-6, with 8 bases aligning to TRBD1. Germline CDR1 and CDR2: SGHNT and YYREEE (reference sequence). CDR3 length equals 20 residues. Trimming cost V 0 bases and J 2 bases; bases outside gene matches: 13.